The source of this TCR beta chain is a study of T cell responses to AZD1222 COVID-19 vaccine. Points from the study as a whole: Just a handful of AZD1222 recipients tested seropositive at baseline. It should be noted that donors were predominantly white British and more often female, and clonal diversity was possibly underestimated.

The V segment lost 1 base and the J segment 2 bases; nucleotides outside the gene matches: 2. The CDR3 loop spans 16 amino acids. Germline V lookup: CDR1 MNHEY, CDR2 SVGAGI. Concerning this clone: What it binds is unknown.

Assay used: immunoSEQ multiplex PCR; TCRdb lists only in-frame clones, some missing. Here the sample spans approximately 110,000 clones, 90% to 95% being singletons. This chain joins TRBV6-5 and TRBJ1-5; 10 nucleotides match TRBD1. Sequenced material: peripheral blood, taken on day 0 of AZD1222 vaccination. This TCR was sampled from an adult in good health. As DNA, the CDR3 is TGTGCCAGCAGTTACTACGGGACAGGGGGCAATCAGCCCCAGCATTTT. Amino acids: CASSYYGTGGNQPQHF.